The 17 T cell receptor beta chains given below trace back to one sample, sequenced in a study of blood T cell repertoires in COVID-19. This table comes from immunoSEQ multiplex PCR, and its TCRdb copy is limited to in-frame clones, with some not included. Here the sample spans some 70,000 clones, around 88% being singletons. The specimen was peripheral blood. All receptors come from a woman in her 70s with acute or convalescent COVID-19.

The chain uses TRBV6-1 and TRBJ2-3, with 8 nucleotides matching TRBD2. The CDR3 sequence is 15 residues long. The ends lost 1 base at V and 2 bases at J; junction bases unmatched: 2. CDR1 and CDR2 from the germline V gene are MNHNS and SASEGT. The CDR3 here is CASSEGGGITDTQYF. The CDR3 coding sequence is TGTGCCAGCAGTGAAGGCGGGGGGATCACAGATACGCAGTATTTT.

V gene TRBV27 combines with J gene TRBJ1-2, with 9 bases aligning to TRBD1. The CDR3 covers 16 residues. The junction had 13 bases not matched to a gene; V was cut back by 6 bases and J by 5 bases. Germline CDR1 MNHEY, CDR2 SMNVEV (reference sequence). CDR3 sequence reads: CASSRTGTGKLYGYTF. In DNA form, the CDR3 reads TGTGCCAGCAGCAGAACCGGGACAGGGAAACTTTATGGCTACACCTTC.

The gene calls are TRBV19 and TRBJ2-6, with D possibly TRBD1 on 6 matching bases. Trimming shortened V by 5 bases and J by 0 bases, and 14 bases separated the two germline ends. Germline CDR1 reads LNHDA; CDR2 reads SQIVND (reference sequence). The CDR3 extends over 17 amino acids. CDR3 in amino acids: CASSAGAYYSGANVLTF. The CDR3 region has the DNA TGTGCCAGTAGTGCAGGGGCGTATTACTCTGGGGCCAACGTCCTGACTTTC.

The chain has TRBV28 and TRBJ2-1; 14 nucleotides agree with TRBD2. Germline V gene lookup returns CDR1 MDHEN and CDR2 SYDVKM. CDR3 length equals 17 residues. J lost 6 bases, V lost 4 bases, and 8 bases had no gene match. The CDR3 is CASSSRLAGGPGNEQFF. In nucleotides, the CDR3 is TGTGCCAGCAGTTCTCGACTAGCGGGAGGGCCAGGCAATGAGCAGTTCTTC.

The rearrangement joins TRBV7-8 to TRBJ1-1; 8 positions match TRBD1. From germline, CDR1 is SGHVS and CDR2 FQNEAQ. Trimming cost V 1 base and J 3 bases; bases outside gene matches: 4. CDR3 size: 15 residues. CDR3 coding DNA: TGTGCCAGCAGCTTAGGGGAGACAGGGGACACTGAAGCTTTCTTT. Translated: CASSLGETGDTEAFF.

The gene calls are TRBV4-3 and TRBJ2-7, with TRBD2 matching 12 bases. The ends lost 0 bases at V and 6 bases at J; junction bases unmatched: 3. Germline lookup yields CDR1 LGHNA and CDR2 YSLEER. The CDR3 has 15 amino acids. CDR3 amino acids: CASSQEPSGRAEQYF. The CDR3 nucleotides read TGCGCCAGCAGCCAAGAGCCTAGCGGGAGGGCCGAGCAGTACTTC.

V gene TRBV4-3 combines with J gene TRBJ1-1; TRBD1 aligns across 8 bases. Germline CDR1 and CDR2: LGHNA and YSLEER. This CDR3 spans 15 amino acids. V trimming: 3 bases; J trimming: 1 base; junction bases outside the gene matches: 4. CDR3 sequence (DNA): TGCGCCAGCAGCCAGGGGACAGGTAAGAACACTGAAGCTTTCTTT. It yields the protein CASSQGTGKNTEAFF.

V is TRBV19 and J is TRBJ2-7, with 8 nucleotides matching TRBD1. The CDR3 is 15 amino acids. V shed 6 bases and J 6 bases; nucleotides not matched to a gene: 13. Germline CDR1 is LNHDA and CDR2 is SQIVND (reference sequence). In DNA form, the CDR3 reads TGTGCCAGTAGCAGGGGACAGGAGATTCCCTCCGAGCAGTACTTC. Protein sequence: CASSRGQEIPSEQYF.

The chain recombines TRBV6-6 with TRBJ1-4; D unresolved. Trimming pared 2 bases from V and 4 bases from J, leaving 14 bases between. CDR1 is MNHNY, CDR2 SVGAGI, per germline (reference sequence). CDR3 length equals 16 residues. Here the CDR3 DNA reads TGTGCCAGCAGTTACCCCGGGAAGGTGCTTAATGAAAAACTGTTTTTT. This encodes CASSYPGKVLNEKLFF.

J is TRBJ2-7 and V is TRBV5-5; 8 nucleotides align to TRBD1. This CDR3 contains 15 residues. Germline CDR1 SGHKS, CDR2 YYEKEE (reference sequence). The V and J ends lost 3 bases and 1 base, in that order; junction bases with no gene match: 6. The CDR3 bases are TGTGCCAGCAGCTACTGGACAGGGTTTTCCTACGAGCAGTACTTC. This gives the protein CASSYWTGFSYEQYF.

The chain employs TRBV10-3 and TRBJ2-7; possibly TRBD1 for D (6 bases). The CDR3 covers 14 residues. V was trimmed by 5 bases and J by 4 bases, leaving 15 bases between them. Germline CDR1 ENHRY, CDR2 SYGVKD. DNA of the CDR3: TGTGCCATCAGTCCACAGGGTGACAAATACGAGCAGTACTTC. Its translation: CAISPQGDKYEQYF.

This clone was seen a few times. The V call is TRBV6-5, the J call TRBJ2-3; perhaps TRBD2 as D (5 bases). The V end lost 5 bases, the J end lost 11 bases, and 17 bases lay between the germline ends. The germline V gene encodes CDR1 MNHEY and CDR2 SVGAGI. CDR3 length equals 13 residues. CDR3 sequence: CASSIGPAGVQYF. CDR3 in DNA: TGTGCCAGCAGTATCGGACCTGCCGGGGTGCAGTATTTT.

CDR3 sequence: CASSLDGGTEAFF. The CDR3 DNA follows: TGTGCCAGCAGTTTAGATGGGGGGACTGAAGCTTTCTTT. The chain recombines TRBV12-3 or TRBV12-4 with TRBJ1-1; a weak D match, TRBD1 (5 bases). This CDR3 has 13 residues. Trimming took off 1 base at V and 5 bases at J, with 8 bases between the two ends.

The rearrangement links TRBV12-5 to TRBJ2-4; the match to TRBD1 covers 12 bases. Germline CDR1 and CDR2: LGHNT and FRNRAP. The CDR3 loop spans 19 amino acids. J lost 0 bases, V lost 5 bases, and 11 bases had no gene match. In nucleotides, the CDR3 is TGTGCTAGTGGTATAACTTCCGGGACAGGGGGCCCAGCCAAAAACATTCAGTACTTC. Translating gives CASGITSGTGGPAKNIQYF.

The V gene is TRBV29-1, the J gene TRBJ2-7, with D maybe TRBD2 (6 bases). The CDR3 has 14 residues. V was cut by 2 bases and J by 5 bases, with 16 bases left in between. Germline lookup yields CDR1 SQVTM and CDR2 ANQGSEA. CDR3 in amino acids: CSVERGGGVDEQYF. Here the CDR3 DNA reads TGCAGCGTTGAAAGGGGAGGTGGGGTAGACGAGCAGTACTTC.

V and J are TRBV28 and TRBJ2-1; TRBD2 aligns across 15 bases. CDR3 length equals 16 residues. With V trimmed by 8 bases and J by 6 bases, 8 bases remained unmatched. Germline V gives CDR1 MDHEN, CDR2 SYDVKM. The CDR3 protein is CASHGTSGRKGNEQFF. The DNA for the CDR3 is TGTGCCAGCCACGGGACTAGCGGGAGGAAAGGCAATGAGCAGTTCTTC.

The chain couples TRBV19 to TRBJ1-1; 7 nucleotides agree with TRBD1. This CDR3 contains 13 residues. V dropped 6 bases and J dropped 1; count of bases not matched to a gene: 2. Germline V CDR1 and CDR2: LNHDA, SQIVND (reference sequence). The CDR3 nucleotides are TGTGCCAGTAGCTGGGACAGGAACACTGAAGCTTTCTTT. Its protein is CASSWDRNTEAFF.